This is a list of T cell receptor beta chains from one sample in a study of cytomegalovirus exposure and HLA in healthy donors. The repertoire was sequenced with immunoSEQ multiplex PCR; TCRdb's copy has only in-frame clones and lacks some. The table shows around 170,000 clones, with more than 65% occurring only once. Sequencing used PBMCs. These receptors all come from a man aged 45-65 years in good health and CMV-seronegative. Each CDR3 is given with its conserved first and last residue. A D gene is named only where the DNA matches it firmly. Size tells how often a clone was seen (once, few, many) or the class of an expanded clone, and some rows leave it out.

clone_size	j_call	v_call	d_call	cdr3_nt	cdr3_aa
NA	TRBJ1-5	TRBV5-8	NA	TGTGCCAGCAGCTTGGGCGGGTTGGGGTTTCAGCCCCAGCATTTT	CASSLGGLGFQPQHF
NA	TRBJ2-1	TRBV11-2	TRBD1	TGTGCCAGCAGCCGCTCAGTGGACAGGGGATCCTACAATGAGCAGTTCTTC	CASSRSVDRGSYNEQFF
NA	TRBJ1-5	TRBV19	NA	TGTGCCAGTAGTATTTTTCTGAATCAGCCCCAGCATTTT	CASSIFLNQPQHF
NA	TRBJ1-2	TRBV7-9	NA	TGTGCCAGCAGCTTGCCCCCCGGACAGACTAACTATGGCTACACCTTC	CASSLPPGQTNYGYTF
NA	TRBJ1-5	TRBV6-1	NA	TGTGCCAGCAGTGAAGTGGCCAATCAGCCCCAGCATTTT	CASSEVANQPQHF
few	TRBJ2-2	TRBV11-2	TRBD1	TGTGCCAGCAGCACACAGGGGTTTGACACCGGGGAGCTGTTTTTT	CASSTQGFDTGELFF
NA	TRBJ1-1	TRBV27	NA	TGTGCCAGCAGTTCCCGTGGGAGCTTGAACACTGAAGCTTTCTTT	CASSSRGSLNTEAFF
NA	TRBJ1-2	TRBV7-2	TRBD1	TGTGCCAGCAGCCCACGGACAGGGGAGGGCTACACCTTC	CASSPRTGEGYTF
NA	TRBJ1-5	TRBV4-3	NA	TGCGCCAGCAGCCAAGTCTGGAGTACTCAGCAGCCCCAGCATTTT	CASSQVWSTQQPQHF
NA	TRBJ1-6	TRBV11-2	NA	TGTGCCAGCAGCTCGACCCAAGAGGGCGTGGAGGAACCCCTCCACTTT	CASSSTQEGVEEPLHF
NA	TRBJ2-7	TRBV5-5	NA	TGTGCCAGCAGCTTGGCTGGGGCCTGGCAGTACTTC	CASSLAGAWQYF
NA	TRBJ1-2	TRBV7-2	NA	TGTGCCAGCAGCGATAGTTGGCGGGGCCGCACCTTC	CASSDSWRGRTF
NA	TRBJ1-2	TRBV5-5	TRBD1	TGTGCCAGCAGCTTGCAGGGGGCGGGTTTGAACTATGGCTACACCTTC	CASSLQGAGLNYGYTF